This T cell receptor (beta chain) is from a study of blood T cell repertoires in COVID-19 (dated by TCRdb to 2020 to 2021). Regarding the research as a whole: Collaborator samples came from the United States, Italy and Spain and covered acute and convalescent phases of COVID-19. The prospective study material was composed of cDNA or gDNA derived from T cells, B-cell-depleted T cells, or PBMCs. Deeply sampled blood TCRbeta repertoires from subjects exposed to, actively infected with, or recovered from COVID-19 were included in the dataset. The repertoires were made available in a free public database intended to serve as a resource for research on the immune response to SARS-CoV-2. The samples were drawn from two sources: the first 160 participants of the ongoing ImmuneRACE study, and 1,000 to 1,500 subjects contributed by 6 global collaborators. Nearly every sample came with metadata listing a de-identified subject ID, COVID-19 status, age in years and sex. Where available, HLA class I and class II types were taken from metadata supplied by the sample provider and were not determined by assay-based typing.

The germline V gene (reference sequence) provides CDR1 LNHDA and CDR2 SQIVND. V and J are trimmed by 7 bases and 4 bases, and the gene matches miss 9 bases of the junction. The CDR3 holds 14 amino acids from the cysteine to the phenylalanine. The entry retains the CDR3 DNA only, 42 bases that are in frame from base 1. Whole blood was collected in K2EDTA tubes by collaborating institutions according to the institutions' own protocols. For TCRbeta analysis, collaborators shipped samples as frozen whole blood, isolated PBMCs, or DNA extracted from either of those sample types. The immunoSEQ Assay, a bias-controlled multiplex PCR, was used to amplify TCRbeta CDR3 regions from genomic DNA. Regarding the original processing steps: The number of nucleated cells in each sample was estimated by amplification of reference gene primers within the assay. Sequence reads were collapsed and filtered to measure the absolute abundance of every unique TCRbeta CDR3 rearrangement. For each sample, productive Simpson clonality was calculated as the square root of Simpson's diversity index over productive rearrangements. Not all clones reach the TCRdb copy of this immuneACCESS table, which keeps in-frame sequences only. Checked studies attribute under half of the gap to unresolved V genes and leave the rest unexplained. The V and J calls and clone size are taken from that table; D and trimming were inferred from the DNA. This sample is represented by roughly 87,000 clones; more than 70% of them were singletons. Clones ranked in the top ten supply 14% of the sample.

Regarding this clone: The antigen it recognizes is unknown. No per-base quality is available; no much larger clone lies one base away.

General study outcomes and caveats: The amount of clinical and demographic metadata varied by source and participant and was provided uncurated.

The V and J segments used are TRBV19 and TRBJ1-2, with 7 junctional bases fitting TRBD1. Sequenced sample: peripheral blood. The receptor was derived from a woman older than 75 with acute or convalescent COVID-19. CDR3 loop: CASTRQGGGYGYTF. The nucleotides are TGTGCCAGTACTCGACAGGGAGGAGGCTATGGCTACACCTTC. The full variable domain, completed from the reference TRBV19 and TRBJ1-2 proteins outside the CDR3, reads DGGITQSPKYLFRKEGQNVTLSCEQNLNHDAMYWYRQDPGQGLRLIYYSQIVNDFQKGDIAEGYSVSREKKESFPLTVTSAQKNPTAFYLCASTRQGGGYGYTFGSGTRLTVV.